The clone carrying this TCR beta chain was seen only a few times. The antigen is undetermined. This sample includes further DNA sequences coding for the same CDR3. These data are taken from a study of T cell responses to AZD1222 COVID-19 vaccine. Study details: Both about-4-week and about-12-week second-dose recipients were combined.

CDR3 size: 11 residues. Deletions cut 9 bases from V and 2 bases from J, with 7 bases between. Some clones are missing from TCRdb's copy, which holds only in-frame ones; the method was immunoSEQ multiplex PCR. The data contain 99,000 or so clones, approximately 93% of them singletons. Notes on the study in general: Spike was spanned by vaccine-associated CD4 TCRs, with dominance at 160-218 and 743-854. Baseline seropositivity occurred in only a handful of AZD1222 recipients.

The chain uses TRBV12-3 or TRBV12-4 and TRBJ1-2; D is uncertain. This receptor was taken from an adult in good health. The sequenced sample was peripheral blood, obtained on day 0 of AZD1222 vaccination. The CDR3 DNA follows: TGTGCCAGTTCTTTAAACTATGGCTACACCTTC. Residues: CASSLNYGYTF.